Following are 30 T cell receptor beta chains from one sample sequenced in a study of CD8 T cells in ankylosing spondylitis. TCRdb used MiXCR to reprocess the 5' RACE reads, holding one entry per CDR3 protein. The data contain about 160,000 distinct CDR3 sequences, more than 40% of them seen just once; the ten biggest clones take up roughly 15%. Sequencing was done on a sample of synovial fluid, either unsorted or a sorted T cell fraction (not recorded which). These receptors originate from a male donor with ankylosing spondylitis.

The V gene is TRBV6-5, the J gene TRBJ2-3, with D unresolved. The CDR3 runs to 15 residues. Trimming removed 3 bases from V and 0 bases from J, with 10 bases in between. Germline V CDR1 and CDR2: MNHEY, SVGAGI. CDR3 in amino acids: CASSYTGSSTDTQYF. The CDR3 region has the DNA TGTGCCAGCAGTTATACGGGTTCTAGCACAGATACGCAGTATTTT.

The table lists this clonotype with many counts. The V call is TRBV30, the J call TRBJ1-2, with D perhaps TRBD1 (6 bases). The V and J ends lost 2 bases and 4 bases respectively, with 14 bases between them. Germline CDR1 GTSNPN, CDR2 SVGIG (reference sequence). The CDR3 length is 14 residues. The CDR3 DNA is TGTGCCTGGAGTTCAGGGGCGTCCCTCTATGGCTACACCTTC. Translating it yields CAWSSGASLYGYTF.

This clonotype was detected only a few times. The CDR3 nucleotides read TGCGCCAGCAGCCAAACCGCTCCGGGACAGGGATACAATGAGCAGTTCTTC. Translated, it gives CASSQTAPGQGYNEQFF. The chain recombines TRBV4-1 with TRBJ2-1; 9 nucleotides line up with TRBD1. The CDR3 covers 17 residues. The ends lost 2 bases at V and 4 bases at J; junction bases unmatched: 9. CDR1 and CDR2 from the germline V gene are MGHRA and YSYEKL.

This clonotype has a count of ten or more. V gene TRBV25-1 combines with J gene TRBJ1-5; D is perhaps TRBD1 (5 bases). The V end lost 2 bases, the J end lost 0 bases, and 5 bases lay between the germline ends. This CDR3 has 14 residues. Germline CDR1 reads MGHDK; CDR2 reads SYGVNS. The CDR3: CASSEQGSNQPQHF. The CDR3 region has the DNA TGTGCCAGCAGTGAACAGGGTAGCAATCAGCCCCAGCATTTT.

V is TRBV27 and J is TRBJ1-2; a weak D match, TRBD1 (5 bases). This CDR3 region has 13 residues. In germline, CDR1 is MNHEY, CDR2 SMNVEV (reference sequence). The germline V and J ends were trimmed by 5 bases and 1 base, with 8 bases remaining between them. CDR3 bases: TGTGCCAGCAGTACGGGGGTTAACTATGGCTACACCTTC. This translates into CASSTGVNYGYTF.

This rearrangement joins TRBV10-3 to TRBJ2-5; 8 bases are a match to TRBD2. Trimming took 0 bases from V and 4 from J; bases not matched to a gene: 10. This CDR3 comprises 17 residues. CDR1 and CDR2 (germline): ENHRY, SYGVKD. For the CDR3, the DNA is TGTGCCATCAGTGAGTCATGGGGGCTAGCGGGTCCAGAGACCCAGTACTTC. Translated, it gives CAISESWGLAGPETQYF.

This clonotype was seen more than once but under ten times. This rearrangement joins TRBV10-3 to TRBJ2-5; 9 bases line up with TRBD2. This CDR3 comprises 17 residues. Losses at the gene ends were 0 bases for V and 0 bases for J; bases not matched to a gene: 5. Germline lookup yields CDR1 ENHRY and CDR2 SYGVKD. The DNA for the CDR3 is TGTGCCATCAGTGAGTCGACTACTAGCGGGTACCAAGAGACCCAGTACTTC. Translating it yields CAISESTTSGYQETQYF.

CDR3 in DNA: TGTGCCAGCAGTTTATTCCGGCTAGCGGACGACAATGAGCAGTTCTTC. It translates to CASSLFRLADDNEQFF. The chain is built from TRBV12-3 or TRBV12-4 and TRBJ2-1, with TRBD2 identical over 7 bases. The CDR3 consists of 16 residues. The junction had 9 bases not matched to a gene; V was cut back by 2 bases and J by 5 bases.

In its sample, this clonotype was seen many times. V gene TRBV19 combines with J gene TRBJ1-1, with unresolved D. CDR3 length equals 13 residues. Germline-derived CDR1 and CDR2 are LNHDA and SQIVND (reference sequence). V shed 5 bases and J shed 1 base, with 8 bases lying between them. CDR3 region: CASSEAGNTEAFF. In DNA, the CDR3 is TGTGCCAGTAGTGAAGCGGGGAACACTGAAGCTTTCTTT.

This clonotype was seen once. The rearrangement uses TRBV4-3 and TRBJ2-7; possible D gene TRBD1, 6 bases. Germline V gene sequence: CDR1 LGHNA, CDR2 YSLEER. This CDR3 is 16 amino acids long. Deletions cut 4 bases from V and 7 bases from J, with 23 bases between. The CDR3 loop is CASSPATGHRLGEQYF. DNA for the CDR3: TGCGCCAGCAGCCCCGCTACGGGACATCGGCTTGGGGAGCAGTACTTC.

CDR3 sequence: CASSPKLPSGRCYNEQFF. As DNA, the CDR3 is TGTGCCAGCAGCCCTAAACTACCTAGCGGGAGGTGCTACAATGAGCAGTTCTTC. The V gene is TRBV12-3 or TRBV12-4, the J gene TRBJ2-1, with TRBD2 matching over 11 bases. J lost 3 bases, V lost 6 bases, and 13 bases had no gene match. The length of the CDR3 is 18 residues.

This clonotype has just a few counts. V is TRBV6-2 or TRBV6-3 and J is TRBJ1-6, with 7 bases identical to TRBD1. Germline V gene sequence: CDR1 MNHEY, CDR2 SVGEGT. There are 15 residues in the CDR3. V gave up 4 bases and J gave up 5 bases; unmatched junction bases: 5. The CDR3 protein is CASSSGQVHNSPLHF. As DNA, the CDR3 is TGTGCCAGCAGTTCCGGACAGGTCCATAATTCACCCCTCCACTTT.

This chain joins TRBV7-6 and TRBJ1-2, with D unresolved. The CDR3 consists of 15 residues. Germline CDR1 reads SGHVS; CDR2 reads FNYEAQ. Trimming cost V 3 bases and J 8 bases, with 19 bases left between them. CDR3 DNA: TGTGCCAGCAGCTTCTTGAAAAGGCCTCGAGGCGGCTACACCTTC. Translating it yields CASSFLKRPRGGYTF.

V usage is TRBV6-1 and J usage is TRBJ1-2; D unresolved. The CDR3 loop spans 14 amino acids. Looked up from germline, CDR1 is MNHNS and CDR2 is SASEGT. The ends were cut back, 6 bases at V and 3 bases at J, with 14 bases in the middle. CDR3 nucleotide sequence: TGTGCCAGCAGCCTTTACCCAAGTGACTATGGCTACACCTTC. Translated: CASSLYPSDYGYTF.

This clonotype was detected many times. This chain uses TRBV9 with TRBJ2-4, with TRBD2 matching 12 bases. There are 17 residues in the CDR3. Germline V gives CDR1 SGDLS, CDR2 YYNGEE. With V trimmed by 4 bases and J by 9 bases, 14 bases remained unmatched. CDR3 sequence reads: CASSPGLAGPVEGIQYF. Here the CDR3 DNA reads TGTGCCAGCAGCCCGGGACTAGCGGGCCCCGTAGAAGGCATTCAGTACTTC.

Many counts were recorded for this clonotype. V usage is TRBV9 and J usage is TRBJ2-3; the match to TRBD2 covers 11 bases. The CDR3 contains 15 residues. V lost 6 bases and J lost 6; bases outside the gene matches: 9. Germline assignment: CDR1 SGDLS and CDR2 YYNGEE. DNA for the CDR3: TGTGCCAGCAATGGTTGGGGACTAGCGGCGGATACGCAGTATTTT. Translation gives CASNGWGLAADTQYF.

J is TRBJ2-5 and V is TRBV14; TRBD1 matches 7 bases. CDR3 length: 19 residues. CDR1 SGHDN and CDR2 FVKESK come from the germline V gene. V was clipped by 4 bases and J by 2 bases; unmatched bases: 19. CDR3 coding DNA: TGTGCCAGCAGCCGCCTGAAGGGATCCAGGGGGAAAACACAAGAGACCCAGTACTTC. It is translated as CASSRLKGSRGKTQETQYF.

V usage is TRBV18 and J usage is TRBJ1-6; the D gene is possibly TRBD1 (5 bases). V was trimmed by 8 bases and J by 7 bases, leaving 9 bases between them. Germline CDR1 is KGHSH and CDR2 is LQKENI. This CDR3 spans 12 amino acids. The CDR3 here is CASTQGNSPLHF. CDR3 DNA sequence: TGTGCCAGCACCCAGGGAAATTCACCCCTCCACTTT. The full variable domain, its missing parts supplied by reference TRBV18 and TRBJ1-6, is NAGVMQNPRHLVRRRGQEARLRCSPMKGHSHVYWYRQLPEEGLKFMVYLQKENIIDESGMPKERFSAEFPKEGPSILRIQQVVRGDSAAYFCASTQGNSPLHFGNGTRLTVT.

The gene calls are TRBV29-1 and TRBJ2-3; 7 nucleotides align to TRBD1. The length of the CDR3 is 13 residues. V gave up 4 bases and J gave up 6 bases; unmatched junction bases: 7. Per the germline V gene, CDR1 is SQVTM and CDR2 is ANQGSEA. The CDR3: CSVATGISDTQYF. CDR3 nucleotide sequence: TGCAGCGTTGCGACAGGGATAAGTGATACGCAGTATTTT.

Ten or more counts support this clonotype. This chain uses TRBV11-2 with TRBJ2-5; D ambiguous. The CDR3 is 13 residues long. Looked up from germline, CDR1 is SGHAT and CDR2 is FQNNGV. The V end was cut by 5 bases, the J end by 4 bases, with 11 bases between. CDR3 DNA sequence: TGTGCCAGCAGCGGGCAGGATCCAGAGACCCAGTACTTC. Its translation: CASSGQDPETQYF.

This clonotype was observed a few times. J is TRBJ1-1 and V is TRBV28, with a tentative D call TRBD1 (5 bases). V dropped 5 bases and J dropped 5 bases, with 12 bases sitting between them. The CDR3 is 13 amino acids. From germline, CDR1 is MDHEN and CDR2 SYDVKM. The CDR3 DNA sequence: TGTGCCAGCAGTCCGGCGGGGGGTACTGAAGCTTTCTTT. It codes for CASSPAGGTEAFF.

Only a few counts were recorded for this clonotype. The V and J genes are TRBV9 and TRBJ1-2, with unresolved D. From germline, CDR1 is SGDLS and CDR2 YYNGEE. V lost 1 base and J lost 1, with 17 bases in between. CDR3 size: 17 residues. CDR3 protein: CASSVPLVPNHNYGYTF. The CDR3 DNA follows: TGTGCCAGCAGCGTACCCCTCGTACCGAACCATAACTATGGCTACACCTTC. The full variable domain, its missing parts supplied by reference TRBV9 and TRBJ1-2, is DSGVTQTPKHLITATGQRVTLRCSPRSGDLSVYWYQQSLDQGLQFLIQYYNGEERAKGNILERFSAQQFPDLHSELNLSSLELGDSALYFCASSVPLVPNHNYGYTFGSGTRLTVV.

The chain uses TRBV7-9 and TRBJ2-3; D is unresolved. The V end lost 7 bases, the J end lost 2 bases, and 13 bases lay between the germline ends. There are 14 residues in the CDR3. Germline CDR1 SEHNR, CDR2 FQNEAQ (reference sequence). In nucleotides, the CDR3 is TGTGCCAGCACCAATTTCGGGTTCACAGATACGCAGTATTTT. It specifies CASTNFGFTDTQYF.

The CDR3 region has the DNA TGTGCCAGCAGCTGTACTTTGTTTTGGGCGGACACTGAAGCTTTCTTT. This encodes CASSCTLFWADTEAFF. The chain has TRBV5-5 and TRBJ1-1; D is unresolved. The V gene's germline CDR1 is SGHKS and CDR2 YYEKEE (reference sequence). The CDR3 spans 16 residues. Trimming left V 3 bases short and J 3 bases short, with 18 bases between.

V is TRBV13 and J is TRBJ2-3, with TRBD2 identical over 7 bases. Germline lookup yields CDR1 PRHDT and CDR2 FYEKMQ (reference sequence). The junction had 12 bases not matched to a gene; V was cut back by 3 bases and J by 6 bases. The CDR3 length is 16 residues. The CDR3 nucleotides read TGTGCCAGCAGCTTTGGGAGTGCGGGAGTTTCTGATACGCAGTATTTT. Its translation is CASSFGSAGVSDTQYF.

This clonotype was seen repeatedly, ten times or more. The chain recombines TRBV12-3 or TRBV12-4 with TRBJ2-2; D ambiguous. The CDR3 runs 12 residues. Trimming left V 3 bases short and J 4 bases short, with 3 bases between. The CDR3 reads CASSLGTGELFF. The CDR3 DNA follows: TGTGCCAGCAGTTTGGGCACCGGGGAGCTGTTTTTT.

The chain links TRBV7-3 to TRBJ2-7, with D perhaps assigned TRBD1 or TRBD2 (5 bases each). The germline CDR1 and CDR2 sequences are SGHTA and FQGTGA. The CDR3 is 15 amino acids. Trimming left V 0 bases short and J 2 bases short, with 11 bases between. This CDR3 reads CASSLTRTGPYEQYF. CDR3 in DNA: TGTGCCAGCAGCTTAACACGGACGGGGCCCTACGAGCAGTACTTC.

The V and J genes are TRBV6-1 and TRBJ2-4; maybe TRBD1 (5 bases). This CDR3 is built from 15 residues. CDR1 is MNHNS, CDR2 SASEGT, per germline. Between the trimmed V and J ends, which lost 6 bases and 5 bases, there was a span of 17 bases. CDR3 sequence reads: CASSLQQAPENIQYF. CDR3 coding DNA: TGTGCCAGCAGCCTTCAACAGGCCCCCGAAAACATTCAGTACTTC.

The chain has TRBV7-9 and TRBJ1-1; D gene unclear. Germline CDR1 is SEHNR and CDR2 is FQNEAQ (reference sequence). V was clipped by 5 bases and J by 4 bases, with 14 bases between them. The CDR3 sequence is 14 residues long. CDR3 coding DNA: TGTGCCAGCAGCCCGTCGGGGAAGGTCACTGAAGCTTTCTTT. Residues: CASSPSGKVTEAFF.

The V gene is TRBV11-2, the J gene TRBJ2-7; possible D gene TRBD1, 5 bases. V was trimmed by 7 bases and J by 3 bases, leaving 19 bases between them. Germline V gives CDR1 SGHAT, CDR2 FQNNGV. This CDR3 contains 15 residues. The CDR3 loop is CASTKIKRQNYEQYF. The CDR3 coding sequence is TGTGCCAGCACCAAAATAAAGAGACAGAACTACGAGCAGTACTTC.